Presented here are 20 T cell receptor beta chains from one specimen sequenced in a study of identical twins (dated by TCRdb to the mid-2010s). Libraries were prepared through 5' RACE. Sequencer: Illumina HiSeq 2000. The public sequencing data were trimmed at Q25 with fastp and processed into clonotypes with MiXCR by TCRdb, which kept only in-frame beta chains. Merged by CDR3 protein, the rows form single entries marked with the most common genes and DNA. Across this sample there are about 720,000 distinct CDR3 sequences, with less than 10% seen only once. The top ten hold around 0.98% of the sample. The sample was also reused in another study, on yellow fever vaccine responses in identical twins.

Sequences were obtained from PBMCs. The origin of the receptors is a woman between 18 and 29 years old in good health.

This clonotype was seen more than once but under ten times. The chain employs TRBV6-2 or TRBV6-3 and TRBJ1-1, with D possibly matching TRBD1 (5 bases). There are 17 residues in the CDR3. Trimming left V 2 bases short and J 1 base short, with 17 bases between. Germline V gene sequence: CDR1 MNHEY, CDR2 SVGEGT. CDR3 in DNA: TGTGCCAGCAGTTACCTCTTGGGGGTACCGGAGAACACTGAAGCTTTCTTT. Protein sequence: CASSYLLGVPENTEAFF.

This clonotype was picked up many times. The rearrangement joins TRBV3-1 to TRBJ1-1; 11 bases are shared with TRBD1. Losses at the gene ends were 3 bases for V and 5 bases for J; bases not matched to a gene: 5. This CDR3 spans 15 amino acids. The germline gives CDR1 LGHDT, CDR2 YNNKEL (reference sequence). In DNA form, the CDR3 reads TGTGCCAGCAGCCAGGCCGGGACAGGGGGAACTGAAGCTTTCTTT. Translation gives CASSQAGTGGTEAFF.

In its sample, this clonotype was seen a few times. The CDR3 coding sequence is TGTGCCAGCAGCACCCCCAGGGGGGGGTGGGATACGCAGTATTTT. Translating it yields CASSTPRGGWDTQYF. The chain links TRBV5-5 to TRBJ2-3; D tentatively reads TRBD1 or TRBD2 (7 bases each). V was clipped by 4 bases and J by 6 bases, with 18 bases between them. The CDR3 sequence is 15 residues long. The germline V gene encodes CDR1 SGHKS and CDR2 YYEKEE (reference sequence).

This clonotype was counted only a few times. The gene calls are TRBV9 and TRBJ2-5; D may be TRBD2 (5 bases). Per germline, CDR1 SGDLS and CDR2 YYNGEE. The V gene lost 0 bases and the J gene lost 6 bases, with 9 bases spanning the gap. The CDR3 extends over 13 amino acids. DNA of the CDR3: TGTGCCAGCAGCGTAGCTGGGGAGCAGACCCAGTACTTC. This gives the protein CASSVAGEQTQYF.

As regards this clonotype: An end of the junction differs from the germline gene, which may be a read error. The chain uses TRBV28 and TRBJ2-7; D ambiguous. CDR1 and CDR2 from the germline V gene are MDHEN and SYDVKM. This CDR3 spans 14 amino acids. CDR3 DNA: TGTGCCAGCAGTATTACAGACTTTACCTACGAGCTGTACTTC. Its translation: CASSITDFTYELYF.

The rearrangement links TRBV5-1 to TRBJ2-3, with D perhaps TRBD2 (5 bases). Looked up from germline, CDR1 is SGHRS and CDR2 is YFSETQ. Trimming took off 3 bases at V and 6 bases at J, with 11 bases between the two ends. The CDR3 covers 13 residues. For the CDR3, the DNA is TGCGCCAGCAGCTACCGGACTGGGGATACGCAGTATTTT. Its protein product is CASSYRTGDTQYF.

This clonotype was counted between two and nine times. The chain has TRBV9 and TRBJ1-2; a possible D gene is TRBD1 (5 bases). Deletions cut 3 bases from V and 0 bases from J, with 12 bases between. Germline values: CDR1 SGDLS, CDR2 YYNGEE. There are 15 residues in the CDR3. CDR3 protein: CASSAKLQANYGYTF. CDR3 sequence (DNA): TGTGCCAGCAGCGCGAAGTTACAGGCTAACTATGGCTACACCTTC.

This clonotype was seen only a few times. The chain is built from TRBV7-8 and TRBJ2-7; 11 nucleotides line up with TRBD2. J was trimmed by 5 bases and V by 3 bases; bases with no gene match: 6. This CDR3 spans 15 amino acids. Germline CDR1 SGHVS, CDR2 FQNEAQ. In DNA form, the CDR3 reads TGTGCCAGCAGCTTCCAACTAGCGGGAGCCCACGAGCAGTACTTC. Protein: CASSFQLAGAHEQYF.

This clonotype was seen many times. The chain joins TRBV11-2 to TRBJ1-1, with D perhaps matching TRBD1 (6 bases). CDR1 and CDR2 (germline): SGHAT, FQNNGV. This CDR3 comprises 12 residues. Trimming shortened V by 7 bases and J by 3 bases, and 9 bases separated the two germline ends. The CDR3 loop is CASTTGHTEAFF. Written as DNA, the CDR3 is TGTGCCAGCACTACAGGGCACACTGAAGCTTTCTTT.

This clonotype turned up a few times. This chain uses TRBV5-1 with TRBJ2-1; 9 nucleotides align to TRBD2. Per germline, CDR1 SGHRS and CDR2 YFSETQ. Trimming cost V 0 bases and J 6 bases; bases outside gene matches: 4. The CDR3 runs to 15 residues. CDR3 sequence (DNA): TGCGCCAGCAGCTTGGGTAGCGGGAGTGGCAATGAGCAGTTCTTC. Amino acid sequence: CASSLGSGSGNEQFF.

The chain is built from TRBV29-1 and TRBJ2-5, with D unresolved. The CDR3 runs to 14 residues. The V gene's germline CDR1 is SQVTM and CDR2 ANQGSEA. Trimming removed 6 bases at V and 4 bases at J, with 18 bases between. The CDR3 region is CSVVWARSAETQYF. In DNA, the CDR3 is TGCAGCGTGGTTTGGGCTCGCTCGGCAGAGACCCAGTACTTC.

The chain uses TRBV6-5 and TRBJ2-2; the D gene is possibly TRBD2 (6 bases). In germline, CDR1 is MNHEY, CDR2 SVGAGI. This CDR3 comprises 15 residues. The germline V and J ends were trimmed by 7 bases and 6 bases, with 18 bases remaining between them. The CDR3 sequence: CASTFSTSSAGELFF. CDR3 bases: TGTGCCAGCACCTTCTCGACTAGTTCGGCCGGGGAGCTGTTTTTT.

This clonotype was seen a handful of times. The chain employs TRBV20-1 and TRBJ2-3; D might be TRBD1 (6 bases). V lost 2 bases, J lost 1 base, and 7 bases lay in between. The CDR3 totals 13 residues. Germline values: CDR1 DFQATT, CDR2 SNEGSKA (reference sequence). For the CDR3, the DNA is TGCAGTGCTAGAAAGGGGGGCACAGATACGCAGTATTTT. Translated: CSARKGGTDTQYF.

The chain uses TRBV28 and TRBJ2-3, with 8 bases identical to TRBD1. The CDR3 spans 16 residues. Germline assignment: CDR1 MDHEN and CDR2 SYDVKM. After removal of 6 bases from V and 0 bases from J, the junction contained 8 bases not matched to a gene. The CDR3 sequence: CASSRERDRSTDTQYF. In DNA form, the CDR3 reads TGTGCCAGCAGCCGAGAAAGGGACAGGAGCACAGATACGCAGTATTTT.

This clonotype turned up a few times. The chain has TRBV5-1 and TRBJ2-2, with D uncertain. The germline V and J ends were trimmed by 7 bases and 3 bases, with 13 bases remaining between them. Germline V CDR1 and CDR2: SGHRS, YFSETQ. The CDR3 is made up of 14 amino acids. This chain's CDR3 is CASAWRTDTGELFF. CDR3 nucleotide sequence: TGCGCCAGCGCCTGGCGGACGGACACCGGGGAGCTGTTTTTT. The full variable domain, completed using reference TRBV5-1 and TRBJ2-2, is KAGVTQTPRYLIKTRGQQVTLSCSPISGHRSVSWYQQTPGQGLQFLFEYFSETQRNKGNFPGRFSGRQFSNSRSEMNVSTLELGDSALYLCASAWRTDTGELFFGEGSRLTVL.

This clonotype was seen repeatedly, ten times or more. The rearrangement uses TRBV12-3 or TRBV12-4 and TRBJ1-2, with D unresolved. CDR3 size: 14 residues. V gave up 7 bases and J gave up 8 bases, with 20 bases separating them. The CDR3 protein is CASITDVVVRGYTF. The CDR3 DNA follows: TGTGCCAGCATTACGGATGTGGTGGTGCGAGGCTACACCTTC.

The chain joins TRBV11-2 to TRBJ2-3; a weak D match, TRBD2 (5 bases). Germline CDR1 is SGHAT and CDR2 is FQNNGV. Trimming took off 4 bases at V and 7 bases at J, with 18 bases between the two ends. The CDR3 sequence is 15 residues long. CDR3 in amino acids: CASSSLTRDRNTQYF. The CDR3 nucleotides read TGTGCCAGCAGCTCCTTAACACGGGATCGAAATACGCAGTATTTT.

The genes are TRBV5-1 and TRBJ1-4, with TRBD1 identical over 8 bases. The CDR3 has 14 amino acids. Germline CDR1 is SGHRS and CDR2 is YFSETQ. Losses at the gene ends were 3 bases for V and 7 bases for J; bases not matched to a gene: 5. CDR3 amino acids: CASSSGTGLEKLFF. DNA of the CDR3: TGCGCCAGCAGCTCCGGGACAGGCCTTGAAAAACTGTTTTTT.

Of note for this clonotype: A much more abundant neighbour one base away suggests this may be a read error. The V call is TRBV29-1, the J call TRBJ2-5; possible D gene TRBD1, 5 bases. CDR1 SQVTM and CDR2 ANQGSEA come from the germline V gene. The CDR3 has 14 residues. The V gene lost 5 bases and the J gene lost 5 bases, with 18 bases spanning the gap. The CDR3 DNA reads TGCAGCGTTCTACTCGGCAACAAGGGGGAGACCCAGTACTTC. Its protein is CSVLLGNKGETQYF.

This clonotype was counted a few times. The V call is TRBV5-6, the J call TRBJ2-1; 10 positions agree with TRBD1. The V gene end was trimmed by 5 bases and the J gene end by 2 bases; junction bases not matched to a gene: 4. CDR3 length: 15 amino acids. The V gene's germline CDR1 is SGHDT and CDR2 YYEEEE. Written as DNA, the CDR3 is TGTGCCAGCAGTTACGACAGGGGGCCCTACAATGAGCAGTTCTTC. It is translated as CASSYDRGPYNEQFF.